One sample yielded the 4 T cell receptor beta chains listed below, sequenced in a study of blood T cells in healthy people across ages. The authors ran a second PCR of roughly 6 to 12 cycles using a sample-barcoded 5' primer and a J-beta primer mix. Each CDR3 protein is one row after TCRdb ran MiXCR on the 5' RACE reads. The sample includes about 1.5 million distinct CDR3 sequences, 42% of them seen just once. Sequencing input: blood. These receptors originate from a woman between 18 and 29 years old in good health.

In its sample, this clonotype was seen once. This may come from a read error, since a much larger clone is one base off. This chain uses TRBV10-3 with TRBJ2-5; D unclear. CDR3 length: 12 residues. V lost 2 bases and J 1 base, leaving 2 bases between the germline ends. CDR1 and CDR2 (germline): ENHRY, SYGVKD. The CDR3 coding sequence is TGTGCCATCAGTGAGCCCCAAGAGACCCAGTACTTC. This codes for CAISEPQETQYF.

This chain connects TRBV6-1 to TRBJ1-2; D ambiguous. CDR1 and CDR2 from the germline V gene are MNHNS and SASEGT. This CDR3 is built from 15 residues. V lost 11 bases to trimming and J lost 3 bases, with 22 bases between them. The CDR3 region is CARIPGRSTDYGYTF. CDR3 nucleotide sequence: TGTGCCCGCATCCCCGGCCGGTCGACGGACTATGGCTACACCTTC.

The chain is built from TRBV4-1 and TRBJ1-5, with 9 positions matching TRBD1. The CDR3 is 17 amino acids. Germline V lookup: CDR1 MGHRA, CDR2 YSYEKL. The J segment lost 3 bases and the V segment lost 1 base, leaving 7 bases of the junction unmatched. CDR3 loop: CASSQGTGEGNNQPQHF. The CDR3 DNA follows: TGCGCCAGCAGCCAAGGGACAGGGGAAGGAAACAATCAGCCCCAGCATTTT.

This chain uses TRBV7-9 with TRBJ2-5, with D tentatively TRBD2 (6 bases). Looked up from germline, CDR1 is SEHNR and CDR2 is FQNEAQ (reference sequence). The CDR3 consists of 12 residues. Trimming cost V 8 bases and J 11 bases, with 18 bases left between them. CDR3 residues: CASGRLGNEQYF. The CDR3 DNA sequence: TGTGCCAGCGGGAGACTAGGGAATGAGCAGTACTTC.